This T cell receptor (beta chain) was profiled in a study of blood T cell repertoires in COVID-19 (TCRdb year 2020). The study in broad terms: The collaborator samples originated in the United States, Italy and Spain and spanned the acute and convalescent phases of COVID-19. The material from the prospective study consisted of cDNA or gDNA derived from T cells, B-cell-depleted T cells, or PBMCs. A de-identified subject ID, COVID-19 status, age in years and sex were almost always included in the sample metadata. HLA class I and class II types, where available, came from metadata supplied by the sample provider rather than from assay-based typing. Subjects who had been exposed to COVID-19, were actively infected with it, or had recovered from it provided the deeply sampled blood TCRbeta repertoires that made up the dataset. The samples were drawn from two sources: the first 160 participants of the ongoing ImmuneRACE study, and 1,200 or so subjects contributed by 6 global collaborators. The repertoires were released in a freely available public database intended as a resource for research on the immune response to SARS-CoV-2.

Summary of the overall study and its limitations: How much clinical and demographic metadata was included differed by source and by participant, and the metadata was provided uncurated.

With respect to this clone: The antigen it binds to is not known. Base qualities are missing; no much larger clone stands one base away.

Between the V and J ends, shortened by 6 bases and 3 bases respectively, the junction contains 11 bases. Sequences MNHEY (CDR1) and SVGAGI (CDR2) are obtained from the germline V gene. Measured from the cysteine to the phenylalanine, the CDR3 is 13 residues long. The retained sequence is limited to the CDR3, 39 bases, with the frame set at the first base. TCRbeta CDR3 regions were amplified from genomic DNA using the immunoSEQ Assay, a bias-controlled multiplex PCR. In the paper's pipeline: The number of nucleated cells in each sample was estimated by amplification of reference gene primers within the assay. To quantify the absolute abundance of each unique TCRbeta CDR3 rearrangement, sequence reads were collapsed and filtered. Productive Simpson clonality was computed per sample as the square root of Simpson's diversity index over productive rearrangements. Here the immuneACCESS table is served through TCRdb, limited to in-frame sequences with V and J called. Missing clones are a known gap in these copies; in checked studies unresolved V genes cover under half, and the rest lacks a known reason. The V and J calls and clone size were taken over from that table, and D and trimming were inferred from the DNA. A total of tens of thousands of clones appear in this sample, around three quarters of them only once. The top ten clonotypes cover approximately 3.5% of the sample.

Collaborating institutions collected whole blood in K2EDTA tubes following their own protocols. For TCRbeta analysis, collaborators shipped samples as frozen whole blood, isolated PBMCs, or DNA extracted from either of those sample types. This receptor was obtained from a man in his sixties with acute or convalescent COVID-19. Sequencing was carried out using peripheral blood. The rearrangement combines TRBV6-5 with TRBJ2-5; possibly the D gene is TRBD2, per 6 matching bases. The CDR3 protein: CASREGLKETQYF. Here is the DNA: TGTGCCAGCAGGGAGGGACTTAAAGAGACCCAGTACTTC.